This T cell receptor beta chain was documented in a study of blood T cell repertoires in COVID-19. The wider study: In each case, the material was cDNA or gDNA derived from T cells, B-cell-depleted T cells, or PBMCs.

Original data processing: Amplification with reference gene primers provided the estimates of nucleated cell counts. Produced via immunoSEQ multiplex PCR; TCRdb's table is partial and in-frame only. V and J calls and clone size are copied from that table; D and trimming were computed from the DNA. The sample has approximately 46,000 clones, 75% to 85% seen once. The V end was cut by 0 bases, the J end by 5 bases, with 8 bases between. Germline V CDR1 and CDR2: MNHNS, SASEGT. The CDR3 runs to 13 residues. Sequenced sample: peripheral blood. The chain couples TRBV6-1 to TRBJ2-7, with no clear D. This TCR came from a human donor in a cohort sampled during active COVID-19. CDR3 protein: CASSEARHHEQYF. The CDR3 coding sequence is TGTGCCAGCAGTGAAGCGCGGCACCACGAGCAGTACTTC.